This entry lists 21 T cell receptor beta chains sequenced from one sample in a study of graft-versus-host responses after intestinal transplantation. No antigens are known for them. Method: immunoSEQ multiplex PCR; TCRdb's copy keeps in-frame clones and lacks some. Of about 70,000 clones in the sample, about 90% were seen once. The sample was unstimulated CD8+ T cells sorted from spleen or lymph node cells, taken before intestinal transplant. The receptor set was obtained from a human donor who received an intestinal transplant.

CDR3 sequence: CASSQVRTANYGYTF. CDR3 nucleotides: TGCGCCAGCAGCCAAGTCCGGACAGCCAACTATGGCTACACCTTC. The chain joins TRBV4-1 to TRBJ1-2; TRBD1 might be the D (6 bases). The CDR3 consists of 15 residues. The V end lost 1 base, the J end lost 2 bases, and 11 bases lay between the germline ends. Germline CDR1 reads MGHRA; CDR2 reads YSYEKL.

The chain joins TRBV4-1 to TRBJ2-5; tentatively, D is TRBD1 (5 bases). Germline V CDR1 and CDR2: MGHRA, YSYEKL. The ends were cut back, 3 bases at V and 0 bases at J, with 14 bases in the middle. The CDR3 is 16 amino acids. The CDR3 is CASSHYDSNYQETQYF. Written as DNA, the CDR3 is TGCGCCAGCAGCCATTACGACAGTAACTACCAAGAGACCCAGTACTTC.

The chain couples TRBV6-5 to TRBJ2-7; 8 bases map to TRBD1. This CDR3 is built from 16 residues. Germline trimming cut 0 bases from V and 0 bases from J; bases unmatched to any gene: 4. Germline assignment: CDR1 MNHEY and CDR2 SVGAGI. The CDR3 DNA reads TGTGCCAGCAGTTACTCGAGGACAGGGTCCTCCTACGAGCAGTACTTC. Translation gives CASSYSRTGSSYEQYF.

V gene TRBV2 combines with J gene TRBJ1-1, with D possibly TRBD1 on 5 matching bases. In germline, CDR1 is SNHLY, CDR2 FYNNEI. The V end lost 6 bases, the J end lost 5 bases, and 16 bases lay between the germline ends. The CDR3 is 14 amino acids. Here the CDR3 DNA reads TGTGCCAGCAGGATGACAGTGGGAATTACTGAAGCTTTCTTT. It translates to CASRMTVGITEAFF.

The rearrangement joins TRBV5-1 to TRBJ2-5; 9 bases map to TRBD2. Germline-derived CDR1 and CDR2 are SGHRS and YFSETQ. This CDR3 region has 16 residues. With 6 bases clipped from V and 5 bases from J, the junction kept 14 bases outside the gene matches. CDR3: CASTPEVAGAVETQYF. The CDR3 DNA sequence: TGCGCCAGCACCCCGGAGGTAGCGGGGGCAGTCGAGACCCAGTACTTC.

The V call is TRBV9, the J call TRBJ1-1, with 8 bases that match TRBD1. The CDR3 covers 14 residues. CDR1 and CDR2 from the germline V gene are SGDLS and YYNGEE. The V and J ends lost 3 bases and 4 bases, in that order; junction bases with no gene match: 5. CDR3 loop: CASSAGGSGTEAFF. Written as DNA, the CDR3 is TGTGCCAGCAGCGCAGGGGGCTCGGGCACTGAAGCTTTCTTT.

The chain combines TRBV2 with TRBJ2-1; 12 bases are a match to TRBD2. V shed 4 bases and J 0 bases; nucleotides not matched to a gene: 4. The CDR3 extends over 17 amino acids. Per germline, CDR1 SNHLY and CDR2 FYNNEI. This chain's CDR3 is CASSGLAGAVSYNEQFF. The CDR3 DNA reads TGTGCCAGCAGTGGACTAGCGGGGGCCGTCTCCTACAATGAGCAGTTCTTC.

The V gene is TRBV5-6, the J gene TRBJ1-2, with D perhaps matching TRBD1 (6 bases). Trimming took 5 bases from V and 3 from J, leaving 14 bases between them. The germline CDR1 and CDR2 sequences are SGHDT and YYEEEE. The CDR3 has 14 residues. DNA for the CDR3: TGTGCCAGCAGTCCTACAGGGAATGACTATGGCTACACCTTC. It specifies CASSPTGNDYGYTF.

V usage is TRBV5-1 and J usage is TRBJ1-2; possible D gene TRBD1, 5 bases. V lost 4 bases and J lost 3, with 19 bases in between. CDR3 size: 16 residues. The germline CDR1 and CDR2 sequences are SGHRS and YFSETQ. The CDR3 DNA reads TGCGCCAGCAGCGGGGGGGGATTGGGCCCGGACTATGGCTACACCTTC. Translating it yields CASSGGGLGPDYGYTF.

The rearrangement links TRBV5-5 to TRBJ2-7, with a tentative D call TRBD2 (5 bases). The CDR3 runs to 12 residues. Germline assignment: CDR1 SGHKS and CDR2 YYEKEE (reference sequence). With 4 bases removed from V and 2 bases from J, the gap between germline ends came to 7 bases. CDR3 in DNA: TGTGCCAGCAGCCCGAGGGCCTACGAGCAGTACTTC. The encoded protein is CASSPRAYEQYF.

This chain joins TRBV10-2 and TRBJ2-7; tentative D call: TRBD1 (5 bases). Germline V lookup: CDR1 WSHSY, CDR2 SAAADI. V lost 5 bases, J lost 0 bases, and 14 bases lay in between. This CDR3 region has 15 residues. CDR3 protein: CASSPTGATSYEQYF. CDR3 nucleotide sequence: TGCGCCAGCAGTCCCACAGGAGCGACCTCCTACGAGCAGTACTTC.

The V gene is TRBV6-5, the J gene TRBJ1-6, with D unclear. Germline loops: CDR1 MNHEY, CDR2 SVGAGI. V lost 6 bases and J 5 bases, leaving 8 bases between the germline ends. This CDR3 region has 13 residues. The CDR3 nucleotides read TGTGCCAGCAGGAGCCCGGATAATTCACCCCTCCACTTT. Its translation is CASRSPDNSPLHF.

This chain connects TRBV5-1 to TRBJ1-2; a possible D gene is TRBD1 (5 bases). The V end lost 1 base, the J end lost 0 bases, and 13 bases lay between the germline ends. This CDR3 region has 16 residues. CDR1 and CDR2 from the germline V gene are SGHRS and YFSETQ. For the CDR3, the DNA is TGCGCCAGCAGCTTGACAGGATCTTCAGCTAACTATGGCTACACCTTC. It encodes CASSLTGSSANYGYTF.

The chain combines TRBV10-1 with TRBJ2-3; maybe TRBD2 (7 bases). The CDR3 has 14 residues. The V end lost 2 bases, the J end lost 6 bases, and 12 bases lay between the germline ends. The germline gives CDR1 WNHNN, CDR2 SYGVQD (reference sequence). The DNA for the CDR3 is TGCGCCAGCAGTGAGCCTGAGGGGGGGGATACGCAGTATTTT. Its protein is CASSEPEGGDTQYF.

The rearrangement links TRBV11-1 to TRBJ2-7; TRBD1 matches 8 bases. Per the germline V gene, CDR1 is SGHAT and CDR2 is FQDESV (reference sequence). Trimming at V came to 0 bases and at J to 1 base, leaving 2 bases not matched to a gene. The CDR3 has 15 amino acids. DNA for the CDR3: TGTGCCAGCAGCTTAGCGAGGACAGGGTCCTACGAGCAGTACTTC. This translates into CASSLARTGSYEQYF.

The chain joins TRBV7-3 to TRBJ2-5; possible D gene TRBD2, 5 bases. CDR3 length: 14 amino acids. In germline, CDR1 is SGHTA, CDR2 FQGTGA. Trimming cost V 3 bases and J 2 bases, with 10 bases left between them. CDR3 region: CASSLGVGQETQYF. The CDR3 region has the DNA TGTGCCAGCAGCTTGGGAGTCGGTCAAGAGACCCAGTACTTC.

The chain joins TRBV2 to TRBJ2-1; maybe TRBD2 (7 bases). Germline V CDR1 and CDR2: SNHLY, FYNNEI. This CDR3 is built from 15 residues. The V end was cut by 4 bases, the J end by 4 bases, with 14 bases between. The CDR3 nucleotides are TGTGCCAGCAGTGTTGCGGGGGCCTCTTACAATGAGCAGTTCTTC. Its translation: CASSVAGASYNEQFF.

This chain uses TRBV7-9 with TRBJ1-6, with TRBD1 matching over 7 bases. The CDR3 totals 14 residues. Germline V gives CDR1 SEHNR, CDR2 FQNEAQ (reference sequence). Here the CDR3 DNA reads TGTGCGACCGCCGGGGGACAGAGGGATTCACCCCTCCACTTT. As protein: CATAGGQRDSPLHF.

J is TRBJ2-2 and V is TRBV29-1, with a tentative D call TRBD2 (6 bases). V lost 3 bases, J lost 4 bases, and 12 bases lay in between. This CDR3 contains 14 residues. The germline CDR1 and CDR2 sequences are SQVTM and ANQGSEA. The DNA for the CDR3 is TGCAGCGTTGATTGGAGGGCGGGCACCGGGGAGCTGTTTTTT. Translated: CSVDWRAGTGELFF.

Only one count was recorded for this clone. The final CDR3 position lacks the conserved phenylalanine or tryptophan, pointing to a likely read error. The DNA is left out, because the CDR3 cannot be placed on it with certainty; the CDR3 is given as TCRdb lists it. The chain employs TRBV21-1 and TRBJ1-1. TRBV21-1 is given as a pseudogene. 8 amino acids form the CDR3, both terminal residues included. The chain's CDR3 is CASGGGGG.

Here the CDR3 reads CASSECPCGELFF. The CDR3 DNA reads TGCGCCAGCAGTGAGTGTCCGTGCGGGGAGCTGTTTTTT. The gene calls are TRBV10-1 and TRBJ2-2; D unresolved. The CDR3 has 13 amino acids. The V end lost 1 base, the J end lost 7 bases, and 7 bases lay between the germline ends. CDR1 and CDR2 (germline): WNHNN, SYGVQD (reference sequence).